These 3 T cell receptor beta chains came from one sample sequenced in a study of type 1 and type 2 diabetes patients. Amplification started from genomic DNA. Multiplex PCR with 30 forward and 13 reverse primers amplified the TCR beta CDR3. TCRdb independently ran MiXCR on the multiplex PCR reads; one entry per CDR3 protein. The sample holds fewer than 350,000 distinct CDR3 sequences, approximately 45% seen once. The specimen sequenced was peripheral blood mononuclear cells (PBMCs). These receptors came from a man between 18 and 35 years old with type 2 diabetes.

The chain couples TRBV4-1 to TRBJ2-7; D remains unclear. Per germline, CDR1 MGHRA and CDR2 YSYEKL. V was shortened by 6 bases and J by 6 bases, with 12 bases between the two germline ends. This CDR3 is built from 12 residues. CDR3 bases: TGCGCCAGCAGGGGAAGGGAAGGCGAGCAGTACTTC. Its translation is CASRGREGEQYF.

This rearrangement joins TRBV7-6 to TRBJ2-7; D unclear. The CDR3 extends over 13 amino acids. Trimming stripped 5 bases from V and 4 bases from J, with 12 bases between. Germline CDR1 is SGHVS and CDR2 is FNYEAQ. Here the CDR3 DNA reads TGTGCCAGCAGCCCGCAGCATAGTTACGAGCAGTACTTC. The encoded protein is CASSPQHSYEQYF.

This clonotype was seen a handful of times. CDR3 sequence (DNA): TGTGCCAGCGGGACAGGGGAAGATGCTGAGCAGTTCTTC. It translates to CASGTGEDAEQFF. This rearrangement joins TRBV7-9 to TRBJ2-1; 10 bases match TRBD1. The ends lost 8 bases at V and 9 bases at J; junction bases unmatched: 7. This CDR3 is 13 amino acids long. Germline CDR1 is SEHNR and CDR2 is FQNEAQ (reference sequence).